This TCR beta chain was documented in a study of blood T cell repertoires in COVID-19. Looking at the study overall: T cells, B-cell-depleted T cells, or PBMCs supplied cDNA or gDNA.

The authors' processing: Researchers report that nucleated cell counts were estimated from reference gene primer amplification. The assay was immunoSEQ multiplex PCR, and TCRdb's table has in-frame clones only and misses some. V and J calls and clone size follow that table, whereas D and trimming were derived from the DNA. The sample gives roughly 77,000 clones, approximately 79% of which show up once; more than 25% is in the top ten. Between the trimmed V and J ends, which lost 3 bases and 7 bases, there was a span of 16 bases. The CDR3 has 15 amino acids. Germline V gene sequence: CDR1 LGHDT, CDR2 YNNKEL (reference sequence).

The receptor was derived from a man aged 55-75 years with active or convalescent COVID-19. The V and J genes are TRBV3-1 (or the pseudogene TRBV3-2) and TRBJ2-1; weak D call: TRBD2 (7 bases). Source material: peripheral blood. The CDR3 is CASSHSGGLGNEQFF. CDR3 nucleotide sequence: TGTGCCAGCAGCCATTCGGGGGGCTTAGGGAATGAGCAGTTCTTC.